This section outlines one T cell receptor beta chain sequence together with its context. Profiled with immunoSEQ multiplex PCR; TCRdb holds only in-frame clones, not every one. The sample has about 220,000 clones, around 81% seen once. The CDR3 sequence is 14 residues long. V was trimmed by 4 bases and J by 6 bases, leaving 16 bases between them. Germline CDR1 is SGHNT and CDR2 is YYREEE (reference sequence). The data are from a study of blood T cell repertoires in COVID-19. As for the study in general: Sample material is recorded as cDNA or gDNA derived from T cells, B-cell-depleted T cells, or PBMCs.

The chain employs TRBV5-4 and TRBJ2-5, with a tentative D call TRBD1 (5 bases). Specimen: peripheral blood. The receptor comes from a human donor in a cohort sampled during active COVID-19. CDR3 nucleotides: TGTGCCAGCAGCAGTCAGCAGGGAATAAAGACCCAGTACTTC. It codes for CASSSQQGIKTQYF.